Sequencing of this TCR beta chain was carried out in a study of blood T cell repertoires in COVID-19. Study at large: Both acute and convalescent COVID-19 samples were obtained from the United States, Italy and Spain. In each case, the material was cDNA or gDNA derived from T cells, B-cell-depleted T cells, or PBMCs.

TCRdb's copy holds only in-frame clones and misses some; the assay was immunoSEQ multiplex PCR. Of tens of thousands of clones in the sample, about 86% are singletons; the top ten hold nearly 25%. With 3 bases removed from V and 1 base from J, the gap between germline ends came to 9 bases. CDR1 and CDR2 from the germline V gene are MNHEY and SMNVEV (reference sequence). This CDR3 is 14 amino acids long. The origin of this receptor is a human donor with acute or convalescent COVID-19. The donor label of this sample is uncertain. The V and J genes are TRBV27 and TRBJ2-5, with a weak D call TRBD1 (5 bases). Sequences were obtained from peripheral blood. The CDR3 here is CASSFTGGQETQYF. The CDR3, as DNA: TGTGCCAGCAGTTTTACAGGCGGCCAAGAGACCCAGTACTTC.